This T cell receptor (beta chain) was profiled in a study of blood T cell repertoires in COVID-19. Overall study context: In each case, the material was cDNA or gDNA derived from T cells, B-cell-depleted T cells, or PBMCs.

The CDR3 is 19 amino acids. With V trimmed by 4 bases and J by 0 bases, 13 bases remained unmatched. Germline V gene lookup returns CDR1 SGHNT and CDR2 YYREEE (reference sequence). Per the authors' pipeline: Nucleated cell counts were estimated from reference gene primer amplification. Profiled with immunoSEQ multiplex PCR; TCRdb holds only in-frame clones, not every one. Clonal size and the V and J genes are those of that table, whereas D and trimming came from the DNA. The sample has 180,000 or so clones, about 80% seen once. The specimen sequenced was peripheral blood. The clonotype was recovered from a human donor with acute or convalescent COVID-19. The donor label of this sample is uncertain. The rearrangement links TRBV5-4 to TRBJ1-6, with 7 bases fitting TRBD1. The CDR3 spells CASSVIPGGHSSYNSPLHF. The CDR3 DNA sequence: TGTGCCAGCAGCGTAATCCCAGGGGGACACAGCTCCTATAATTCACCCCTCCACTTT.